This TCR beta chain was sequenced in a study of T cell clonotyping in hematopoietic cell transplantation. Study-wide findings and caveats: Higher Inverse Simpson Index values in graft donor and pretransplant recipient predicted broader posttransplant TCR diversity. Recipient TCR diversity dropped after transplant; expanded clonotypes rose from day 30 to 180. Without cell sorting, CD4 versus CD8 contributions remain unresolved.

Clones were sequenced by immunoSEQ multiplex PCR, and TCRdb holds only the in-frame ones, with some missing. The sample has approximately 70,000 clones; 90% to 95% are singletons. V dropped 6 bases and J dropped 1 base, with 13 bases sitting between them. The CDR3 runs 14 residues. CDR1 and CDR2 (germline): SGHRS, YFSETQ. Regarding this clone: Its antigen remains unknown.

The sequencing input was peripheral blood mononuclear cells. This chain joins TRBV5-1 and TRBJ1-1; unclear D gene. This clonotype was sampled from a man aged 50 to 60 in good health. Some clones in this sample may be carry-over from other donors' samples. In DNA, the CDR3 is TGCGCCAGCACTACGGGCCCGGGGAACACTGAAGCTTTCTTT. Its protein is CASTTGPGNTEAFF.